What follows is one T cell receptor beta chain and its context. Its specificity is unknown. Method: immunoSEQ multiplex PCR; TCRdb's copy keeps in-frame clones and lacks some. The repertoire holds about 97,000 clones, with roughly 84% as singletons. Autologous stem cell transplantation was followed by relapse in every patient, and brentuximab vedotin exposure varied. V was cut by 7 bases and J by 2 bases, with 21 bases left in between. From germline, CDR1 is MNHEY and CDR2 SMNVEV (reference sequence). This CDR3 is 16 amino acids long. These data belong to a study of PD-1 blockade in classical Hodgkin lymphoma. General study points: According to reports, newly diagnosed patients had lower baseline TCR diversity than healthy donors, and relapsed/refractory patients had lower baseline TCR diversity still. The authors have not defined what causes the repertoire differences, possibly disease activity or prior therapy.

Sequenced material: peripheral blood mononuclear cells (PBMCs), taken at baseline. The chain carries TRBV27 and TRBJ2-7; D could derive from TRBD1 or TRBD2 (5 bases each). The receptor's source is a human donor with classical Hodgkin lymphoma. CDR3 DNA: TGTGCCAGCACTCGGACAACCGGGACGGCAACCTACGAGCAGTACTTC. Residues: CASTRTTGTATYEQYF.